This T cell receptor (beta chain) was profiled in a study of neurological immune-mediated disorders. Germline-derived CDR1 and CDR2 are SGHRS and YFSETQ. With 3 bases clipped from V and 0 bases from J, the junction kept 10 bases outside the gene matches. This CDR3 is 17 amino acids long. TCRdb redid the calling of the 5' RACE reads with MiXCR, one entry per CDR3 protein. The profile shows just under 60,000 distinct CDR3 sequences, roughly 2.5% of them singletons. This clonotype was counted at least ten times. The V call is TRBV5-1, the J call TRBJ2-5; TRBD2 matches 8 bases. The sequenced sample consisted of PBMCs. The source of this sequence is a man aged 50-59 years with multiple sclerosis. CDR3 sequence (DNA): TGCGCCAGCAGCTCGGGAGGTAATAGCGGGGACCAAGAGACCCAGTACTTC. It is translated as CASSSGGNSGDQETQYF.